These 21 T cell receptor beta chains were all obtained from the same sample, sequenced in a study of beta chain features in type 1 diabetes. The isolated RNA, all of it, was reverse transcribed, so expressed TCRB transcripts were what got sequenced. Using immunoSEQ multiplex PCR, the repertoire was profiled, and TCRdb retains in-frame clones only, with some absent. The sample has under 800,000 clones, around 16% seen once. The sample consisted of naive CD4+ T cells from blood. The origin of the receptors is a man aged 18-30 years in good health.

This clone appeared a few times. The V call is TRBV18, the J call TRBJ1-1; 7 bases line up with TRBD1. The germline gives CDR1 KGHSH, CDR2 LQKENI. With 1 base clipped from V and 2 bases from J, the junction kept 7 bases outside the gene matches. The CDR3 is 16 amino acids. The CDR3, as DNA: TGTGCCAGCTCACCACGACAGGGTATCGTTAACACTGAAGCTTTCTTT. It encodes CASSPRQGIVNTEAFF.

In this sample, this clone turned up a few times. The chain joins TRBV7-9 to TRBJ1-3; perhaps TRBD1 as D (6 bases). Germline loops: CDR1 SEHNR, CDR2 FQNEAQ (reference sequence). Between the trimmed V and J ends, which lost 10 bases and 3 bases, there was a span of 10 bases. CDR3 size: 12 residues. The CDR3 sequence: CANDRNGNTIYF. DNA of the CDR3: TGTGCCAACGACAGGAATGGAAACACCATATATTTT.

In the case of this clone: A read error may produce the germline difference seen at one junction end. The chain employs TRBV11-2 and TRBJ2-7; possible D gene TRBD1, 6 bases. Germline V gene sequence: CDR1 SGHAT, CDR2 FQNNGV. The CDR3 contains 15 residues. CDR3 in DNA: TGTGCCAGCAGTTTAGGGGGAAGGAGCTCCTACGAGCAGTACTTC. Its protein is CASSLGGRSSYEQYF. Combining the CDR3 with reference TRBV11-2 and TRBJ2-7 gives the whole variable domain EAGVAQSPRYKIIEKRQSVAFWCNPISGHATLYWYQQILGQGPKLLIQFQNNGVVDDSQLPKDRFSAERLKGVDSTLKIQPAKLEDSAVYLCASSLGGRSSYEQYFGPGTRLTVT.

The chain combines TRBV7-2 with TRBJ1-3; no clear D gene. CDR1 and CDR2 (germline): SGHTA, FQGNSA. There are 14 residues in the CDR3. The V gene lost 5 bases and the J gene lost 2 bases, with 10 bases spanning the gap. As DNA, the CDR3 is TGTGCCAGCAGCCTCGGACTCCCTGGAAACACCATATATTTT. Its protein is CASSLGLPGNTIYF. Filled out from reference TRBV7-2 and TRBJ1-3, the complete variable domain reads GAGVSQSPSNKVTEKGKDVELRCDPISGHTALYWYRQSLGQGLEFLIYFQGNSAPDKSGLPSDRFSAERTGGSVSTLTIQRTQQEDSAVYLCASSLGLPGNTIYFGEGSWLTVV.

The chain joins TRBV14 to TRBJ2-1, with 11 bases aligning to TRBD2. Germline assignment: CDR1 SGHDN and CDR2 FVKESK. J gave up 0 bases and V 4 bases, and 8 bases lay outside the gene matches. There are 18 residues in the CDR3. The CDR3 sequence is CASSPRTSGPSSYNEQFF. CDR3 DNA sequence: TGTGCCAGCAGCCCGCGGACTAGCGGGCCTAGCTCCTACAATGAGCAGTTCTTC.

This clone was seen more than once but under ten times. This chain joins TRBV4-1 and TRBJ1-4; 8 positions agree with TRBD1. This CDR3 region has 14 residues. Losses at the gene ends were 4 bases for V and 7 bases for J; bases not matched to a gene: 5. Germline V lookup: CDR1 MGHRA, CDR2 YSYEKL. DNA of the CDR3: TGCGCCAGCAGCCGGACAGGGTTGGGTGAAAAACTGTTTTTT. It translates to CASSRTGLGEKLFF.

This clone was seen a few times. This chain joins TRBV5-5 and TRBJ1-4; tentatively, D is TRBD1 (5 bases). The V gene lost 4 bases and the J gene lost 7 bases, with 20 bases spanning the gap. The CDR3 is 16 amino acids. Germline V lookup: CDR1 SGHKS, CDR2 YYEKEE (reference sequence). CDR3 sequence reads: CASSVAGTLSSEKLFF. The CDR3 nucleotides read TGTGCCAGCAGCGTTGCCGGGACTCTTTCTAGTGAAAAACTGTTTTTT.

This chain joins TRBV7-8 and TRBJ2-1, with 12 positions matching TRBD2. This CDR3 has 14 amino acids. CDR1 SGHVS and CDR2 FQNEAQ come from the germline V gene. V lost 6 bases and J lost 6; bases outside the gene matches: 3. The chain's CDR3 is CASRRLAGANEQFF. CDR3 sequence (DNA): TGTGCCAGCAGACGACTAGCGGGGGCCAATGAGCAGTTCTTC.

CDR3 in amino acids: CASSLPGQTTGELFF. In nucleotides, the CDR3 is TGTGCCAGCAGCTTGCCGGGACAGACCACCGGGGAGCTGTTTTTT. The chain uses TRBV7-6 and TRBJ2-2; 7 bases are a match to TRBD1. Trimming cost V 3 bases and J 4 bases; bases outside gene matches: 5. The CDR3 is 15 amino acids. In germline, CDR1 is SGHVS, CDR2 FNYEAQ.

V gene TRBV6-5 combines with J gene TRBJ2-4; 7 nucleotides agree with TRBD1. Trimming cost V 0 bases and J 6 bases; bases outside gene matches: 5. This CDR3 comprises 15 residues. Looked up from germline, CDR1 is MNHEY and CDR2 is SVGAGI. The CDR3 bases are TGTGCCAGCAGTTACTCGAGAGGGGGCGGAAACATTCAGTACTTC. Its protein is CASSYSRGGGNIQYF.

The rearrangement joins TRBV6-5 to TRBJ1-6; no firm D call. CDR1 is MNHEY and CDR2 is SVGAGI in the germline V gene. The CDR3 runs 14 residues. Between the trimmed V and J ends, which lost 6 bases and 7 bases, there was a span of 13 bases. The CDR3 coding sequence is TGTGCCAGCAGCGACATGCGGGTGAATTCACCCCTCCACTTT. Translated, it gives CASSDMRVNSPLHF.

This clone was counted only a few times. The rearrangement links TRBV29-1 to TRBJ2-7, with a possible D match to TRBD2 (5 bases). This CDR3 is 12 amino acids long. Germline CDR1 SQVTM, CDR2 ANQGSEA. V was clipped by 4 bases and J by 0 bases, with 7 bases between them. The CDR3 DNA is TGCAGCGTTGTTCGGGGCTCCTACGAGCAGTACTTC. Translated: CSVVRGSYEQYF.

The chain employs TRBV20-1 and TRBJ2-7; unclear D gene. The ends were cut back, 3 bases at V and 5 bases at J, with 5 bases in the middle. CDR1 DFQATT and CDR2 SNEGSKA come from the germline V gene (reference sequence). The length of the CDR3 is 10 residues. The DNA for the CDR3 is TGCAGTGCTAGCGAAGACGAGCAGTACTTC. This gives the protein CSASEDEQYF.

This clone was recorded a few times. This chain joins TRBV4-2 and TRBJ1-5; no reliable D call. The germline gives CDR1 LGHNA, CDR2 YNFKEQ. This CDR3 region has 14 residues. Between the trimmed V and J ends, which lost 0 bases and 2 bases, there was a span of 5 bases. The CDR3 coding sequence is TGTGCCAGCAGCCAAGAGACGGGCAATCAGCCCCAGCATTTT. It encodes CASSQETGNQPQHF.

This clone turned up a few times. The chain joins TRBV6-5 to TRBJ1-2; D uncertain. V was cut by 0 bases and J by 6 bases, with 11 bases left in between. In germline, CDR1 is MNHEY, CDR2 SVGAGI. The CDR3 is 14 amino acids. In DNA form, the CDR3 reads TGTGCCAGCAGTTACTCGATGGGCCGGGATGGCTACACCTTC. It codes for CASSYSMGRDGYTF.

This clone was counted between two and nine times. The V call is TRBV7-9, the J call TRBJ1-3; TRBD1 agrees at 7 bases. V shed 5 bases, J shed 4 bases, and the junction held 5 bases outside the gene matches. CDR1 and CDR2 (germline): SEHNR, FQNEAQ (reference sequence). CDR3 length: 14 amino acids. The CDR3 nucleotides read TGTGCCAGCAGCCGAAAGGACAGGGGAAACACCATATATTTT. Translating gives CASSRKDRGNTIYF.

This clone was detected a few times. V gene TRBV6-1 combines with J gene TRBJ1-3, with D maybe TRBD1 (5 bases). This CDR3 spans 13 amino acids. Per germline, CDR1 MNHNS and CDR2 SASEGT. Trimming took off 3 bases at V and 2 bases at J, with 5 bases between the two ends. The chain's CDR3 is CASSDRAGNTIYF. In DNA, the CDR3 is TGTGCCAGCAGTGACAGGGCTGGAAACACCATATATTTT.

V gene TRBV6-1 combines with J gene TRBJ2-1; weak D call: TRBD1 (6 bases). Trimming cost V 8 bases and J 4 bases, with 18 bases left between them. The length of the CDR3 is 15 residues. Germline CDR1 and CDR2: MNHNS and SASEGT. The DNA for the CDR3 is TGTGCCAGCGGTTCCGGGACACAGTCTTACAATGAGCAGTTCTTC. Its translation is CASGSGTQSYNEQFF.

This clone turned up a few times. The chain employs TRBV5-1 and TRBJ1-1, with D perhaps matching TRBD1 (5 bases). The CDR3 sequence is 13 residues long. CDR1 SGHRS and CDR2 YFSETQ come from the germline V gene. Trimming removed 6 bases at V and 5 bases at J, with 14 bases between. CDR3 sequence (DNA): TGCGCCAGCATGACAGCCCCGAGTACTGAAGCTTTCTTT. It translates to CASMTAPSTEAFF.

The table lists this clone with a few counts. J is TRBJ1-2 and V is TRBV6-1; 7 bases are a match to TRBD1. From germline, CDR1 is MNHNS and CDR2 SASEGT. With 6 bases clipped from V and 3 bases from J, the junction kept 10 bases outside the gene matches. CDR3 length equals 15 residues. CDR3 sequence reads: CASSPGRDSYYGYTF. The DNA of the CDR3 is TGTGCCAGCAGCCCTGGGAGGGACAGCTACTATGGCTACACCTTC.

This sequence joins TRBV20-1 and TRBJ2-5; D remains ambiguous. There are 11 residues in the CDR3. V was pared by 3 bases and J by 4 bases, with 6 bases between. CDR1 DFQATT and CDR2 SNEGSKA come from the germline V gene (reference sequence). This CDR3 reads CSASSRETQYF. CDR3 in DNA: TGCAGTGCTAGTAGTCGAGAGACCCAGTACTTC.